Following are 26 T cell receptor beta chains from one sample sequenced in a study of T cell repertoires in cytomegalovirus infection. Antigens of these TCRs are unknown. Via MiXCR, TCRdb re-called the reads, giving one row per CDR3 protein. The table records over 250,000 distinct CDR3 sequences, 20% to 25% of them present only once. Specimen: cultured PBMCs, collected from culture after CMV antigen stimulation. These receptors originate from a human donor in good health (CMV status not recorded). Some clones in this sample may be carry-over from other donors' samples.

This clonotype was recorded many times. This chain connects TRBV15 to TRBJ2-1; D call uncertain. This CDR3 is built from 16 residues. V dropped 8 bases and J dropped 0 bases, with 17 bases sitting between them. Germline loops: CDR1 LNHNV, CDR2 YYDKDF (reference sequence). The CDR3 here is CATEVGRPSSYNEQFF. DNA for the CDR3: TGTGCCACCGAGGTTGGAAGACCTAGCTCCTACAATGAGCAGTTCTTC.

There are many counts of this clonotype. The V and J genes are TRBV7-2 and TRBJ1-1; the match to TRBD1 covers 10 bases. CDR1 SGHTA and CDR2 FQGNSA come from the germline V gene. This CDR3 contains 17 residues. Losses at the gene ends were 4 bases for V and 8 bases for J; bases not matched to a gene: 16. The CDR3 bases are TGTGCCAGCAGCTCCCCGCCCGGGACAGGGGAAATGCGGGAAGCTTTCTTT. It is translated as CASSSPPGTGEMREAFF.

The V and J genes are TRBV30 and TRBJ1-6; D not certain. The CDR3 spans 15 residues. V lost 4 bases, J lost 6 bases, and 16 bases lay in between. From germline, CDR1 is GTSNPN and CDR2 SVGIG (reference sequence). CDR3 DNA: TGTGCCTGGACCCCTGAGGGCTGGGGTAATTCACCCCTCCACTTT. This translates into CAWTPEGWGNSPLHF.

V is TRBV7-8 and J is TRBJ2-1; the match to TRBD2 covers 7 bases. The CDR3 extends over 14 amino acids. Trimming removed 4 bases from V and 8 bases from J; junction bases left unmatched: 8. CDR1 and CDR2 (germline): SGHVS, FQNEAQ. For the CDR3, the DNA is TGTGCCAGCAGCTCCCCCCTTAGCGGGCATGAGCAGTTCTTC. Protein: CASSSPLSGHEQFF. Full variable domain (remainder filled in from reference TRBV7-8 and TRBJ2-1): GAGVSQSPRYKVAKRGQDVALRCDPISGHVSLFWYQQALGQGPEFLTYFQNEAQLDKSGLPSDRFFAERPEGSVSTLKIQRTQQEDSAVYLCASSSPLSGHEQFFGPGTRLTVL.

Only a few counts were recorded for this clonotype. This chain connects TRBV5-4 to TRBJ1-1; D is unclear. Germline CDR1 SGHNT, CDR2 YYREEE (reference sequence). The CDR3 is 14 amino acids. Trimming left V 0 bases short and J 3 bases short, with 9 bases between. The CDR3 is CASSLAEDDTEAFF. In nucleotides, the CDR3 is TGTGCCAGCAGCTTGGCGGAGGATGACACTGAAGCTTTCTTT.

This clonotype was seen at least ten times. This rearrangement joins TRBV7-2 to TRBJ2-1, with D possibly being TRBD2 (5 bases). The V and J ends lost 5 bases and 9 bases respectively, with 20 bases between them. This CDR3 region has 15 residues. Germline CDR1 reads SGHTA; CDR2 reads FQGNSA. CDR3 protein: CASSPRRGGGFEQFF. DNA of the CDR3: TGTGCCAGCAGCCCCCGCCGCGGAGGCGGCTTTGAGCAGTTCTTC.

This clonotype was observed a few times. The genes are TRBV5-1 and TRBJ2-3, with 7 bases lining up with TRBD1. Germline CDR1 is SGHRS and CDR2 is YFSETQ. This CDR3 region has 17 residues. The J segment lost 3 bases and the V segment lost 5 bases, leaving 15 bases of the junction unmatched. CDR3 region: CASSQTGQAFATDTQYF. As DNA, the CDR3 is TGCGCCAGCAGTCAGACCGGACAGGCCTTCGCTACAGATACGCAGTATTTT.

The V gene is TRBV27, the J gene TRBJ1-6; D gene ambiguous. Germline V gene lookup returns CDR1 MNHEY and CDR2 SMNVEV (reference sequence). The CDR3 covers 15 residues. Deletions cut 3 bases from V and 8 bases from J, with 14 bases between. The DNA of the CDR3 is TGTGCCAGCAGTTTCGAAGGACTAGAGTATTCACCCCTCCACTTT. Its translation: CASSFEGLEYSPLHF.

The V gene is TRBV29-1, the J gene TRBJ2-7; the match to TRBD2 covers 7 bases. Trimming at V came to 6 bases and at J to 7 bases, leaving 15 bases not matched to a gene. Germline V gene lookup returns CDR1 SQVTM and CDR2 ANQGSEA. This CDR3 has 14 amino acids. In DNA form, the CDR3 reads TGCAGCGTATCACCGGAACTAGCGACGGGGGAGCAGTACTTC. This codes for CSVSPELATGEQYF.

This clonotype occurred a few times. The genes are TRBV6-2 or TRBV6-3 and TRBJ2-1, with D tentatively TRBD2 (6 bases). This CDR3 is built from 17 residues. Trimming stripped 5 bases from V and 2 bases from J, with 19 bases between. Germline CDR1 is MNHEY and CDR2 is SVGEGT. The CDR3 sequence is CASSPAGGNRPYNEQFF. CDR3 coding DNA: TGTGCCAGCAGTCCAGCGGGCGGAAATAGGCCCTACAATGAGCAGTTCTTC.

J is TRBJ2-7 and V is TRBV7-2; D perhaps matches TRBD2 (6 bases). Trimming took 5 bases from V and 1 from J, leaving 12 bases between them. Looked up from germline, CDR1 is SGHTA and CDR2 is FQGNSA. This CDR3 spans 14 amino acids. In DNA, the CDR3 is TGTGCCAGCAGCGCCAGTGCGGGATCCTACGAGCAGTACGTC. Encoded protein: CASSASAGSYEQYV.

This clonotype has just a few counts. This chain connects TRBV9 to TRBJ1-5; possibly TRBD1 for D (6 bases). Germline CDR1 is SGDLS and CDR2 is YYNGEE. The CDR3 totals 18 residues. V lost 0 bases, J lost 0 bases, and 16 bases lay in between. This CDR3 reads CASSVEQGGGNSNQPQHF. Here the CDR3 DNA reads TGTGCCAGCAGCGTAGAACAGGGCGGGGGGAATAGCAATCAGCCCCAGCATTTT.

This clonotype was seen many times. The genes are TRBV7-8 and TRBJ2-1; D call uncertain. The CDR3 has 12 residues. Trimming pared 4 bases from V and 9 bases from J, leaving 10 bases between. Germline V lookup: CDR1 SGHVS, CDR2 FQNEAQ. CDR3 sequence (DNA): TGTGCCAGCAGCTCCGGTATGGTTGAGCAGTTCTTC. Encoded protein: CASSSGMVEQFF.

The V and J genes are TRBV15 and TRBJ1-2, with 7 positions matching TRBD1. Germline V gene data show CDR1 as LNHNV and CDR2 as YYDKDF (reference sequence). The CDR3 covers 14 residues. The trim removed 5 bases at V and 5 bases at J, leaving 8 bases unmatched. The CDR3 here is CATSQGQARYGYTF. CDR3 DNA sequence: TGTGCCACCAGCCAAGGACAGGCGCGATATGGCTACACCTTC.

This chain joins TRBV7-4 and TRBJ2-3; the D is unclear. The CDR3 runs to 18 residues. Germline CDR1 SGHVT, CDR2 SQSDAQ. Between the trimmed V and J ends, which lost 3 bases and 1 base, there was a span of 20 bases. The CDR3 here is CASSLPLRDNSGTDTQYF. The CDR3 DNA is TGTGCCAGCAGCTTGCCGCTTAGGGATAACTCTGGCACAGATACGCAGTATTTT.

Comment on this clonotype: This may stem from a read error, because a much larger clone lies one nucleotide away. The rearrangement uses TRBV7-6 and TRBJ1-1; D might be TRBD1 (6 bases). There are 13 residues in the CDR3. CDR1 is SGHVS and CDR2 is FNYEAQ in the germline V gene. In DNA, the CDR3 is TGTACCAGCAGCTTAGCGGGGGCGCCTGAAGCTTTCTTT. Encoded protein: CTSSLAGAPEAFF.

J is TRBJ2-7 and V is TRBV7-9; D might be TRBD2 (5 bases). Germline CDR1 SEHNR, CDR2 FQNEAQ (reference sequence). Trimming took 1 base from V and 6 from J, leaving 10 bases between them. The CDR3 consists of 13 residues. CDR3 coding DNA: TGTGCCAGCAGCTTAGATGGAGGAACCGAGCAGTACTTC. This codes for CASSLDGGTEQYF.

This clonotype was recorded at least ten times. The chain has TRBV19 and TRBJ1-5; tentatively, D is TRBD1 (6 bases). Looked up from germline, CDR1 is LNHDA and CDR2 is SQIVND (reference sequence). The CDR3 runs 15 residues. V was clipped by 11 bases and J by 1 base, with 18 bases between them. The CDR3 nucleotides read TGTGCCTCCCAAGGGGGGGATACAAGCAATCAGCCCCAGCATTTT. As protein: CASQGGDTSNQPQHF.

The V call is TRBV7-6, the J call TRBJ1-5, with D uncertain. Germline V gene lookup returns CDR1 SGHVS and CDR2 FNYEAQ. Trimming cost V 2 bases and J 8 bases, with 22 bases left between them. The CDR3 has 17 residues. CDR3 in DNA: TGTGCCAGCAGCTTACTGGCGCTGTCCCGAGACTTCGAGCCCCAGCATTTT. Protein product: CASSLLALSRDFEPQHF.

The chain's CDR3 is CAWRGRGGEAFF. CDR3 sequence (DNA): TGTGCCTGGAGGGGCAGGGGGGGGGAAGCTTTCTTT. The chain carries TRBV30 and TRBJ1-1, with 7 bases fitting TRBD1. Germline CDR1 is GTSNPN and CDR2 is SVGIG (reference sequence). Unmatched junction bases numbered 6, after V lost 3 bases and J lost 8 bases. CDR3 length: 12 amino acids.

This clonotype appeared many times. This chain links TRBV7-2 with TRBJ2-1, with TRBD2 matching 8 bases. Germline trimming cut 3 bases from V and 4 bases from J; bases unmatched to any gene: 5. Looked up from germline, CDR1 is SGHTA and CDR2 is FQGNSA. This CDR3 is built from 15 residues. In DNA, the CDR3 is TGTGCCAGCAGCTTCGCCAGCGGGGGATACAATGAGCAGTTCTTC. It specifies CASSFASGGYNEQFF.

There are a few counts of this clonotype. The rearrangement uses TRBV5-5 and TRBJ1-2, with 8 bases fitting TRBD1. J was trimmed by 4 bases and V by 3 bases; bases with no gene match: 11. CDR1 is SGHKS and CDR2 is YYEKEE in the germline V gene (reference sequence). CDR3 size: 16 residues. This chain's CDR3 is CASSSGGQGRIYGYTF. CDR3 nucleotide sequence: TGTGCCAGCAGCTCCGGTGGACAGGGCAGGATCTATGGCTACACCTTC.

This chain uses TRBV7-2 with TRBJ2-1; a weak D match, TRBD1 (5 bases). This CDR3 is built from 14 residues. Germline V gene sequence: CDR1 SGHTA, CDR2 FQGNSA. Trimming removed 3 bases at V and 10 bases at J, with 16 bases between. The CDR3 coding sequence is TGTGCCAGCAGCTTGATCACAGGTTCCATCGAGCAGTTCTTC. This codes for CASSLITGSIEQFF.

This clonotype was detected many times. This rearrangement joins TRBV7-8 to TRBJ1-5; tentatively, D is TRBD1 (5 bases). The CDR3 has 16 residues. V was cut by 0 bases and J by 2 bases, with 11 bases left in between. Germline values: CDR1 SGHVS, CDR2 FQNEAQ. The CDR3 DNA is TGTGCCAGCAGCTTAGCAGGGGCGACGGGCAATCAGCCCCAGCATTTT. Encoded protein: CASSLAGATGNQPQHF. The variable domain in full, completed from reference TRBV7-8 and TRBJ1-5, reads GAGVSQSPRYKVAKRGQDVALRCDPISGHVSLFWYQQALGQGPEFLTYFQNEAQLDKSGLPSDRFFAERPEGSVSTLKIQRTQQEDSAVYLCASSLAGATGNQPQHFGDGTRLSIL.

The V and J genes are TRBV9 and TRBJ2-5; TRBD2 matches 8 bases. The length of the CDR3 is 14 residues. Per germline, CDR1 SGDLS and CDR2 YYNGEE. V lost 3 bases, J lost 5 bases, and 6 bases stayed unmatched. The chain's CDR3 is CASSEGGRIETQYF. CDR3 bases: TGTGCCAGCAGCGAAGGCGGGAGGATTGAGACCCAGTACTTC.

The chain employs TRBV10-3 and TRBJ1-2; 10 bases are shared with TRBD1. The CDR3 totals 17 residues. In germline, CDR1 is ENHRY, CDR2 SYGVKD. Germline trimming cut 2 bases from V and 4 bases from J; bases unmatched to any gene: 10. CDR3 in DNA: TGTGCCATCAGTGAGAAGACAGGGGGCCTGTTTGGCTATGGCTACACCTTC. Its translation is CAISEKTGGLFGYGYTF.